The 2 T cell receptor beta chains in this list originate from one sample, sequenced in a study of regulatory T cells in long-lasting Graves disease. Library construction for TCR beta used iRepertoire HTBI primers and Arm-PCR of CDR3 regions. TCRdb reprocessed the multiplex PCR reads via MiXCR and lists one record per CDR3 protein. The data contain some 470,000 distinct CDR3 sequences, roughly 21% of them singletons. The time point: persistent/refractory GD, antithyroid drugs over 5 years with positive TRAb. RNA from PBMCs was the source of the TCR library. Material: peripheral blood mononuclear cells (PBMCs), obtained when the disease was refractory, from a patient treated with antithyroid drugs. These receptor sequences come from a female donor with Graves disease.

This clonotype occurred a few times. This is likely a read error, given that the CDR3 carries no conserved phenylalanine or tryptophan at its end. The DNA is left out, because the CDR3 cannot be placed on it with certainty; the CDR3 is given as TCRdb lists it. The rearrangement links TRBV7-9 to TRBJ1-2; the D call of TRBD1 is as the table states it, not checked on the DNA. The V gene's germline CDR1 is SEHNR and CDR2 FQNEAQ (reference sequence). The CDR3 is 12 residues long, counting both termini. CDR3 loop: CASSLGGAKPLD.

In its sample, this clonotype was seen a few times. Here the CDR3 omits its conserved ending phenylalanine or tryptophan, so a read error is the likely source. The genes are TRBV9 and TRBJ2-5, with D possibly TRBD2 on 5 matching bases. This CDR3 has 14 amino acids. The germline gives CDR1 SGDLS, CDR2 YYNGEE. The V end was cut by 0 bases, the J end by 4 bases, with 10 bases between. The CDR3 reads CASSVGTYPETQYL. CDR3 sequence (DNA): TGTGCCAGCAGCGTAGGGACTTACCCAGAGACCCAGTACCTC.